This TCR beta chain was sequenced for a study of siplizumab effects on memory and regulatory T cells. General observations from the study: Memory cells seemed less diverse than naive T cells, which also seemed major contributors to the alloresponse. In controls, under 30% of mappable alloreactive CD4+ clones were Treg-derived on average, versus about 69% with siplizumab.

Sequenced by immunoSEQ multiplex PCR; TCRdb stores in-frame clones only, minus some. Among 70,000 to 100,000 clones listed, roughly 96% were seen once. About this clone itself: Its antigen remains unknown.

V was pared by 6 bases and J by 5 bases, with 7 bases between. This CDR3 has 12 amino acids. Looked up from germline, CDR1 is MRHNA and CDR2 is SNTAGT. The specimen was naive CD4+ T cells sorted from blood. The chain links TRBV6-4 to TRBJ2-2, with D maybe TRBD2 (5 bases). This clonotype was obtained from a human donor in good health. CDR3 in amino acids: CASRRATGELFF. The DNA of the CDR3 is TGTGCCAGCAGGAGGGCGACCGGGGAGCTGTTTTTT.